Each of the 10 T cell receptor beta chains below was sequenced from the same sample in a study of OX40 agonist ivuxolimab in advanced cancers. The table came from immunoSEQ multiplex PCR; TCRdb's copy has only in-frame clones and leaves some out. The sample yields roughly 45,000 clones, approximately 83% seen once. The material sequenced was CD4+ or CD8+ T cells sorted from blood, taken in a trial of the OX40 agonist ivuxolimab. All receptors come from an adult with an advanced solid tumor such as melanoma, head and neck, liver or kidney cancer.

The genes are TRBV19 and TRBJ2-5, with TRBD2 matching 7 bases. The assigned J gene may be wrong: the sequence end matches TRBJ2-7 better. The length of the CDR3 is 16 residues. The germline CDR1 and CDR2 sequences are LNHDA and SQIVND (reference sequence). This CDR3 is CATREAMGGSKYEQYF. DNA of the CDR3: TGTGCCACCAGAGAGGCTATGGGCGGGAGTAAGTACGAGCAGTACTTC.

In DNA, the CDR3 is TGTGCCAGCTCACCAATAGAGGGGCAGCCCCAGCATTTT. Its protein product is CASSPIEGQPQHF. This chain uses TRBV18 with TRBJ1-5; a weak D match, TRBD1 (5 bases). The length of the CDR3 is 13 residues. V lost 2 bases and J lost 7, with 9 bases in between. CDR1 KGHSH and CDR2 LQKENI come from the germline V gene.

V is TRBV5-1 and J is TRBJ2-2, with D perhaps matching TRBD1 or TRBD2 (5 bases each). The CDR3 totals 15 residues. CDR1 and CDR2 (germline): SGHRS, YFSETQ. Trimming took 0 bases from V and 4 from J, leaving 10 bases between them. This chain's CDR3 is CASSLDGGTTGELFF. The CDR3 DNA follows: TGCGCCAGCAGCTTGGATGGGGGAACCACCGGGGAGCTGTTTTTT.

The rearrangement links TRBV18 to TRBJ1-4; D remains unclear. Germline V gene lookup returns CDR1 KGHSH and CDR2 LQKENI. The V end lost 2 bases, the J end lost 7 bases, and 8 bases lay between the germline ends. The CDR3 is 13 residues long. DNA for the CDR3: TGTGCCAGCTCACCAAGACAACGTGAAAAACTGTTTTTT. Amino acid sequence: CASSPRQREKLFF. Looking up the rest from reference TRBV18 and TRBJ1-4 gives the full variable domain: NAGVMQNPRHLVRRRGQEARLRCSPMKGHSHVYWYRQLPEEGLKFMVYLQKENIIDESGMPKERFSAEFPKEGPSILRIQQVVRGDSAAYFCASSPRQREKLFFGSGTQLSVL.

The rearrangement joins TRBV2 to TRBJ2-3; a possible D gene is TRBD2 (6 bases). This CDR3 is built from 15 residues. The germline V and J ends were trimmed by 5 bases and 2 bases, with 14 bases remaining between them. The germline CDR1 and CDR2 sequences are SNHLY and FYNNEI. The CDR3 sequence: CASSLDAGNTDTQYF. In nucleotides, the CDR3 is TGTGCCAGCAGTTTGGACGCGGGAAACACAGATACGCAGTATTTT.

J is TRBJ1-1 and V is TRBV9; D not resolved. Germline loops: CDR1 SGDLS, CDR2 YYNGEE. V was pared by 3 bases and J by 0 bases, with 6 bases between. The CDR3 sequence is 13 residues long. In DNA, the CDR3 is TGTGCCAGCAGCGCCCAGATGAACACTGAAGCTTTCTTT. This translates into CASSAQMNTEAFF.

The rearrangement links TRBV5-1 to TRBJ1-3; 7 bases map to TRBD1. V was clipped by 4 bases and J by 4 bases; unmatched bases: 5. Germline V lookup: CDR1 SGHRS, CDR2 YFSETQ. The CDR3 consists of 14 residues. The CDR3 region has the DNA TGCGCCAGCAGCCCCGGGACAGACGGAAACACCATATATTTT. Translated, it gives CASSPGTDGNTIYF.

The CDR3 coding sequence is TGTGCCAGCAGCAAAACCCCCGGGACAGCTAACTATGGCTACACCTTC. Encoded protein: CASSKTPGTANYGYTF. The genes are TRBV7-2 and TRBJ1-2; 7 bases fit TRBD1. Trimming removed 5 bases from V and 0 bases from J; junction bases left unmatched: 9. CDR3 length: 16 residues. Germline V gives CDR1 SGHTA, CDR2 FQGNSA. The variable domain in full, completed from reference TRBV7-2 and TRBJ1-2, reads GAGVSQSPSNKVTEKGKDVELRCDPISGHTALYWYRQSLGQGLEFLIYFQGNSAPDKSGLPSDRFSAERTGGSVSTLTIQRTQQEDSAVYLCASSKTPGTANYGYTFGSGTRLTVV.

The CDR3 DNA sequence: TGTGCCAGCAGTGAACAGGGCAAACCGAATTCACCCCTCCACTTT. This translates into CASSEQGKPNSPLHF. The J gene is TRBJ1-6, the V gene TRBV6-1, with D tentatively TRBD1 (5 bases). The V end lost 2 bases, the J end lost 7 bases, and 12 bases lay between the germline ends. This CDR3 is 15 amino acids long. CDR1 and CDR2 from the germline V gene are MNHNS and SASEGT.

V is TRBV7-2 and J is TRBJ2-2; possibly TRBD1 for D (5 bases). The V end lost 1 base, the J end lost 5 bases, and 11 bases lay between the germline ends. The CDR3 spans 15 residues. From germline, CDR1 is SGHTA and CDR2 FQGNSA. This CDR3 is CASSLVRVETGELFF. The CDR3 nucleotides read TGTGCCAGCAGCTTAGTCAGGGTGGAAACCGGGGAGCTGTTTTTT.